Below are 32 T cell receptor beta chains sequenced from a single sample in a study of blood T cell repertoires in COVID-19. The data were produced by immunoSEQ multiplex PCR, yet TCRdb's version contains in-frame clones alone and is incomplete. The sample has roughly 200,000 clones; approximately 85% are singletons. Sequencing was done on a sample of peripheral blood. All receptors come from a man aged 55 to 70 with acute or convalescent COVID-19.

This clone has a handful of counts. The chain combines TRBV9 with TRBJ1-5; TRBD1 aligns across 11 bases. The junction had 5 bases not matched to a gene; V was cut back by 4 bases and J by 2 bases. The CDR3 consists of 16 residues. Per the germline V gene, CDR1 is SGDLS and CDR2 is YYNGEE. This CDR3 is CASSPGGQGGNQPQHF. The CDR3 region has the DNA TGTGCCAGCAGCCCAGGGGGACAGGGGGGCAATCAGCCCCAGCATTTT.

This chain uses TRBV19 with TRBJ1-4, with 7 nucleotides matching TRBD1. The trim removed 6 bases at V and 0 bases at J, leaving 10 bases unmatched. This CDR3 spans 17 amino acids. Germline loops: CDR1 LNHDA, CDR2 SQIVND (reference sequence). The CDR3 reads CASRSTGRTATNEKLFF. The CDR3 nucleotides are TGTGCCAGTAGGTCGACAGGGAGAACCGCAACTAATGAAAAACTGTTTTTT. Full variable domain (outside the CDR3, taken from reference TRBV19 and TRBJ1-4): DGGITQSPKYLFRKEGQNVTLSCEQNLNHDAMYWYRQDPGQGLRLIYYSQIVNDFQKGDIAEGYSVSREKKESFPLTVTSAQKNPTAFYLCASRSTGRTATNEKLFFGSGTQLSVL.

V and J are TRBV5-6 and TRBJ1-2; 7 nucleotides match TRBD1. After removal of 3 bases from V and 5 bases from J, the junction contained 16 bases not matched to a gene. Germline CDR1 and CDR2: SGHDT and YYEEEE. The CDR3 consists of 17 residues. The chain's CDR3 is CASSYDRVGLSWYGYTF. In DNA form, the CDR3 reads TGTGCCAGCAGCTATGACAGGGTGGGACTCTCTTGGTATGGCTACACCTTC.

The chain joins TRBV3-1 (or the pseudogene TRBV3-2) to TRBJ2-4; D is possibly TRBD2 (6 bases). This CDR3 has 20 amino acids. Trimming shortened V by 0 bases and J by 8 bases, and 29 bases separated the two germline ends. Germline V lookup: CDR1 LGHDT, CDR2 YNNKEL (reference sequence). CDR3 bases: TGTGCCAGCAGCCAAGACCCGCTTAAGTGGAGCGTCCCCCGGGGGTACATTCAGTACTTC. It is translated as CASSQDPLKWSVPRGYIQYF.

The chain is built from TRBV6-6 and TRBJ2-2, with TRBD1 as a possible D gene (5 bases). Per the germline V gene, CDR1 is MNHNY and CDR2 is SVGAGI (reference sequence). The CDR3 runs to 15 residues. The V gene lost 6 bases and the J gene lost 5 bases, with 16 bases spanning the gap. The CDR3 coding sequence is TGTGCCAGCAGATCCTCCAGGGTTAATACCGGGGAGCTGTTTTTT. Protein product: CASRSSRVNTGELFF.

Concerning this clone itself: Mismatch with germline at one junction end may stem from a read error. The J gene is TRBJ2-7, the V gene TRBV11-2; no reliable D call. Germline CDR1 is SGHAT and CDR2 is FQNNGV. CDR3 length: 13 amino acids. The CDR3: CASSRALTYEQYF. The CDR3 DNA reads as TGTGCCAGCAGCCGAGCTTTAACCTATGAGCAGTACTTC.

The gene calls are TRBV6-2 or TRBV6-3 and TRBJ2-7, with D perhaps TRBD2 (5 bases). The CDR3 contains 15 residues. Germline V lookup: CDR1 MNHEY, CDR2 SVGEGT. Trimming took 6 bases from V and 0 from J, leaving 15 bases between them. CDR3 bases: TGTGCCAGCAGCTCCGGGATCCTATCCTCCTACGAGCAGTACTTC. Its protein product is CASSSGILSSYEQYF.

Only one count was recorded for this clone. The rearrangement uses TRBV25-1 and TRBJ2-2, with D possibly TRBD1 on 5 matching bases. Looked up from germline, CDR1 is MGHDK and CDR2 is SYGVNS. The CDR3 has 13 amino acids. The V end was cut by 4 bases, the J end by 4 bases, with 7 bases between. The CDR3 sequence: CASSAQGTGELFF. In nucleotides, the CDR3 is TGTGCCAGCAGTGCCCAGGGCACCGGGGAGCTGTTTTTT.

The J gene is TRBJ2-1, the V gene TRBV19; D is perhaps TRBD2 (6 bases). The CDR3 is 16 amino acids. Trimming left V 5 bases short and J 1 base short, with 15 bases between. CDR1 and CDR2 (germline): LNHDA, SQIVND (reference sequence). The CDR3 DNA reads TGTGCCAGTAGTGCACGGAGGGTAAGATCCTACAATGAGCAGTTCTTC. It codes for CASSARRVRSYNEQFF. The variable domain in full, completed from reference TRBV19 and TRBJ2-1, reads DGGITQSPKYLFRKEGQNVTLSCEQNLNHDAMYWYRQDPGQGLRLIYYSQIVNDFQKGDIAEGYSVSREKKESFPLTVTSAQKNPTAFYLCASSARRVRSYNEQFFGPGTRLTVL.

The chain is built from TRBV5-6 and TRBJ1-5; D unclear. This CDR3 spans 13 amino acids. V gave up 4 bases and J gave up 7 bases, with 12 bases separating them. Germline V gene lookup returns CDR1 SGHDT and CDR2 YYEEEE. The CDR3 DNA reads TGTGCCAGCAGCCGCATGGGGAGACAGCCCCAGCATTTT. Amino acids: CASSRMGRQPQHF.

The rearrangement uses TRBV28 and TRBJ2-7, with D possibly being TRBD1 (5 bases). Germline CDR1 is MDHEN and CDR2 is SYDVKM. The CDR3 has 12 residues. Between the trimmed V and J ends, which lost 6 bases and 6 bases, there was a span of 12 bases. Here the CDR3 DNA reads TGTGCCAGCAGATACCAGGGTTCCGAGCAGTACTTC. Its translation: CASRYQGSEQYF.

The rearrangement uses TRBV3-1 (or the pseudogene TRBV3-2) and TRBJ1-1, with TRBD1 matching over 7 bases. J was trimmed by 7 bases and V by 3 bases; bases with no gene match: 5. The CDR3 loop spans 13 amino acids. CDR1 LGHDT and CDR2 YNNKEL come from the germline V gene (reference sequence). As DNA, the CDR3 is TGTGCCAGCAGCCAGGGGGGACAGATTGAAGCTTTCTTT. The encoded protein is CASSQGGQIEAFF.

The J gene is TRBJ1-4, the V gene TRBV28, with a tentative D call TRBD1 (6 bases). Trimming removed 4 bases from V and 4 bases from J, with 16 bases in between. Germline-derived CDR1 and CDR2 are MDHEN and SYDVKM. The CDR3 totals 16 residues. The CDR3 here is CASSSRQAPFNEKLFF. The CDR3 DNA sequence: TGTGCCAGCAGTTCAAGACAGGCGCCCTTTAATGAAAAACTGTTTTTT.

The chain carries TRBV28 and TRBJ1-2; weak D call: TRBD1 (6 bases). Germline CDR1 reads MDHEN; CDR2 reads SYDVKM. The CDR3 contains 15 residues. The germline V and J ends were trimmed by 3 bases and 6 bases, with 17 bases remaining between them. The CDR3 DNA is TGTGCCAGCAGTTTGGCCATTGGGGGCGGCAATGGCTACACCTTC. It translates to CASSLAIGGGNGYTF.

The J gene is TRBJ1-1, the V gene TRBV5-1, with TRBD1 matching 7 bases. Germline values: CDR1 SGHRS, CDR2 YFSETQ. Trimming at V came to 4 bases and at J to 0 bases, leaving 6 bases not matched to a gene. This CDR3 contains 15 residues. CDR3 nucleotide sequence: TGCGCCAGCAGCACCGGGGACAGCGTGAACACTGAAGCTTTCTTT. Residues: CASSTGDSVNTEAFF.

The CDR3 DNA follows: TGCGCCAGCAGCCCGGACGGCAGGGGTAATGAAAAACTGTTTTTT. Encoded protein: CASSPDGRGNEKLFF. The rearrangement uses TRBV5-1 and TRBJ1-4; D might be TRBD1 (6 bases). Germline V gene data show CDR1 as SGHRS and CDR2 as YFSETQ. There are 15 residues in the CDR3. Trimming took off 4 bases at V and 4 bases at J, with 14 bases between the two ends.

On this clone: Relative to the germline gene, one junction end is altered; a read error may explain this. The chain joins TRBV5-1 to TRBJ2-1, with TRBD2 matching over 8 bases. This CDR3 has 16 amino acids. CDR1 SGHRS and CDR2 YFSETQ come from the germline V gene. The CDR3: CASSLGLAGLYDEQFF. The DNA of the CDR3 is TGCGCCAGCAGCTTGGGGCTAGCGGGCCTCTACGATGAGCAGTTCTTC.

The chain has TRBV14 and TRBJ1-2, with D possibly TRBD1 on 5 matching bases. This CDR3 has 17 residues. Germline assignment: CDR1 SGHDN and CDR2 FVKESK. V lost 1 base to trimming and J lost 4 bases, with 19 bases between them. The DNA for the CDR3 is TGTGCCAGCAGCCAAGGCTCTGGCGGGGGTCAGGGCTATGGCTACACCTTC. The encoded protein is CASSQGSGGGQGYGYTF.

The chain is built from TRBV2 and TRBJ2-7; 13 nucleotides agree with TRBD2. The germline V gene has CDR1 SNHLY and CDR2 FYNNEI. With 6 bases clipped from V and 6 bases from J, the junction kept 8 bases outside the gene matches. This CDR3 is built from 15 residues. The CDR3 is CASRPGTSGKSEQYF. The CDR3 DNA sequence: TGTGCCAGCAGACCAGGGACTAGCGGGAAGAGCGAGCAGTACTTC. The full variable domain, with the rest looked up from reference TRBV2 and TRBJ2-7, is EPEVTQTPSHQVTQMGQEVILRCVPISNHLYFYWYRQILGQKVEFLVSFYNNEISEKSEIFDDQFSVERPDGSNFTLKIRSTKLEDSAMYFCASRPGTSGKSEQYFGPGTRLTVT.

The V call is TRBV6-2 or TRBV6-3, the J call TRBJ2-1; the match to TRBD2 covers 10 bases. The CDR3 loop spans 15 amino acids. V lost 4 bases, J lost 7 bases, and 7 bases stayed unmatched. The germline gives CDR1 MNHEY, CDR2 SVGEGT. The CDR3 DNA follows: TGTGCCAGCAGTTCTAAGCGGGAGGGCCTGAATGAGCAGTTCTTC. Translating it yields CASSSKREGLNEQFF.

The chain combines TRBV3-1 (or the pseudogene TRBV3-2) with TRBJ1-2, with 8 bases identical to TRBD1. Trimming removed 1 base from V and 2 bases from J; junction bases left unmatched: 9. This CDR3 spans 17 amino acids. The germline gives CDR1 LGHDT, CDR2 YNNKEL (reference sequence). CDR3 loop: CASSQAGTGGTNYGYTF. The CDR3 bases are TGTGCCAGCAGCCAAGCCGGGACAGGCGGAACAAACTATGGCTACACCTTC.

J is TRBJ1-2 and V is TRBV4-1; D might be TRBD1 (5 bases). V dropped 0 bases and J dropped 4 bases, with 12 bases sitting between them. This CDR3 has 15 residues. Germline CDR1 and CDR2: MGHRA and YSYEKL. In nucleotides, the CDR3 is TGCGCCAGCAGCCAAGACATGACAGCTTTCTATGGCTACACCTTC. Its protein product is CASSQDMTAFYGYTF.

The chain is built from TRBV24-1 and TRBJ2-7, with 8 bases fitting TRBD2. Germline CDR1 is KGHDR and CDR2 is SFDVKD. V was pared by 7 bases and J by 6 bases, with 7 bases of the junction left unmatched. The CDR3 consists of 13 residues. CDR3 loop: CATSGAGAGEQYF. The CDR3 DNA is TGTGCCACCAGCGGAGCGGGAGCCGGCGAGCAGTACTTC.

In the case of this clone: The same CDR3 also results from other DNA sequences found in this sample. This chain connects TRBV5-1 to TRBJ1-1; 9 nucleotides line up with TRBD1. CDR1 and CDR2 (germline): SGHRS, YFSETQ. V trimming: 4 bases; J trimming: 2 bases; junction bases outside the gene matches: 3. This CDR3 is 14 amino acids long. For the CDR3, the DNA is TGCGCCAGCAGCCTACAGGGGGCTAACACTGAAGCTTTCTTT. Translation gives CASSLQGANTEAFF.

This clone showed up just once. This rearrangement joins TRBV14 to TRBJ2-3; a possible D gene is TRBD2 (5 bases). The V gene's germline CDR1 is SGHDN and CDR2 FVKESK. Trimming left V 4 bases short and J 0 bases short, with 11 bases between. CDR3 length equals 15 residues. CDR3 DNA: TGTGCCAGCAGCCGATGGACGGGGAGCACAGATACGCAGTATTTT. Protein sequence: CASSRWTGSTDTQYF.

This chain links TRBV7-2 with TRBJ2-1, with D unclear. Germline V gene lookup returns CDR1 SGHTA and CDR2 FQGNSA. The CDR3 is 12 residues long. Trimming stripped 3 bases from V and 7 bases from J, with 7 bases between. The CDR3 DNA is TGTGCCAGCAGCTTTGTCAGGAATGAGCAGTTCTTC. Encoded protein: CASSFVRNEQFF.

The rearrangement links TRBV7-2 to TRBJ2-5; the match to TRBD2 covers 10 bases. J gave up 7 bases and V 6 bases, and 8 bases lay outside the gene matches. The CDR3 runs 14 residues. CDR1 and CDR2 from the germline V gene are SGHTA and FQGNSA. The CDR3 bases are TGTGCCAGCAGTCCTAGCGGGAGATTTGTGACCCAGTACTTC. This gives the protein CASSPSGRFVTQYF.

V is TRBV15 and J is TRBJ1-1, with D tentatively TRBD1 (6 bases). CDR1 and CDR2 (germline): LNHNV, YYDKDF (reference sequence). The length of the CDR3 is 14 residues. Trimming shortened V by 5 bases and J by 5 bases, and 15 bases separated the two germline ends. The CDR3 loop is CATSPLTRGTEAFF. DNA for the CDR3: TGTGCCACCAGCCCTTTAACGAGGGGGACTGAAGCTTTCTTT.

The gene calls are TRBV6-5 and TRBJ2-4; D might be TRBD2 (5 bases). The CDR3 contains 15 residues. V dropped 0 bases and J dropped 3 bases, with 9 bases sitting between them. Germline CDR1 reads MNHEY; CDR2 reads SVGAGI. CDR3 nucleotides: TGTGCCAGCAGTTACTCGGGTGGAGGCAAAAACATTCAGTACTTC. Protein: CASSYSGGGKNIQYF.

The gene calls are TRBV5-1 and TRBJ1-1; 8 bases map to TRBD1. This CDR3 spans 13 amino acids. Germline V gene sequence: CDR1 SGHRS, CDR2 YFSETQ. The V segment lost 7 bases and the J segment 0 bases; nucleotides outside the gene matches: 2. The CDR3 loop is CASGQGLNTEAFF. The CDR3 DNA reads as TGCGCCAGCGGACAGGGATTGAACACTGAAGCTTTCTTT.

The V and J genes are TRBV3-1 (or the pseudogene TRBV3-2) and TRBJ1-6, with 7 bases identical to TRBD1. CDR1 is LGHDT and CDR2 is YNNKEL in the germline V gene (reference sequence). V shed 4 bases and J 0 bases; nucleotides not matched to a gene: 6. The CDR3 runs to 17 residues. CDR3 loop: CASSLGGQLSYNSPLHF. CDR3 bases: TGTGCCAGCAGCCTAGGGGGACAGCTCTCCTATAATTCACCCCTCCACTTT.

V usage is TRBV4-3 and J usage is TRBJ1-2; 9 bases agree with TRBD1. This CDR3 comprises 16 residues. The ends lost 4 bases at V and 0 bases at J; junction bases unmatched: 6. Germline loops: CDR1 LGHNA, CDR2 YSLEER. The CDR3 reads CASSLDRGRANYGYTF. The CDR3, as DNA: TGCGCCAGCAGCCTGGACAGGGGAAGGGCTAACTATGGCTACACCTTC.